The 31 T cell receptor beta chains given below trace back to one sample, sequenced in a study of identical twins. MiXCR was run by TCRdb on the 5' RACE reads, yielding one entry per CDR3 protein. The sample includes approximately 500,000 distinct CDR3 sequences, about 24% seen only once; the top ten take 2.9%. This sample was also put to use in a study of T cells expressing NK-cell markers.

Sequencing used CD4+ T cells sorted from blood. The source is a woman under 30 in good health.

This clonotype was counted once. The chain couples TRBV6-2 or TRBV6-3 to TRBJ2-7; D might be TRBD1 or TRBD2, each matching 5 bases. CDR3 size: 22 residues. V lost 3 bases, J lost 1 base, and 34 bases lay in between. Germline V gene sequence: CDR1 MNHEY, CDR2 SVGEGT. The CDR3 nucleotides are TGTGCCAGCAGTTATTATTATAAAATTGATGGGACGAAACTAACGTGGTCCTACGAGCAGTACTTC. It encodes CASSYYYKIDGTKLTWSYEQYF.

The CDR3 nucleotides are TGTGCCAGCAGTTTAGATCGAATCGAAGAGACCCAGTACTTC. It codes for CASSLDRIEETQYF. This chain connects TRBV12-3 or TRBV12-4 to TRBJ2-5; D unclear. This CDR3 region has 14 residues. V lost 1 base and J 3 bases, leaving 9 bases between the germline ends.

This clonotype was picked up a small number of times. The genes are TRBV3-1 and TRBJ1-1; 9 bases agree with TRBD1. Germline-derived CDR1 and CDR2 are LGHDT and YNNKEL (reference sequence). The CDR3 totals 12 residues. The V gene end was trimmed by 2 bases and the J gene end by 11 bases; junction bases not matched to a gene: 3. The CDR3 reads CASSQWDREAFF. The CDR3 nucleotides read TGTGCCAGCAGCCAATGGGACAGGGAGGCTTTCTTT.

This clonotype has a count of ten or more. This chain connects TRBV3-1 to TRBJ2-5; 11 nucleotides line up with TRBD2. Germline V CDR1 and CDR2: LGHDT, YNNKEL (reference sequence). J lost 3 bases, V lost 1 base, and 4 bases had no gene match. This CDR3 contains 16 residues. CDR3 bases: TGTGCCAGCAGCCAAGTTATAGCGGGGGGGAAAGAGACCCAGTACTTC. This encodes CASSQVIAGGKETQYF.

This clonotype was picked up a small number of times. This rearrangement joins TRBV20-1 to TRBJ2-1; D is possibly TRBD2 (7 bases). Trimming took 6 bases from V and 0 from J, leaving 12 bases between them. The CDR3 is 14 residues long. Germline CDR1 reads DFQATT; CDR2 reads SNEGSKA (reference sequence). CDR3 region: CSARGGVSYNEQFF. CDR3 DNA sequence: TGCAGTGCGAGGGGGGGAGTCTCCTACAATGAGCAGTTCTTC.

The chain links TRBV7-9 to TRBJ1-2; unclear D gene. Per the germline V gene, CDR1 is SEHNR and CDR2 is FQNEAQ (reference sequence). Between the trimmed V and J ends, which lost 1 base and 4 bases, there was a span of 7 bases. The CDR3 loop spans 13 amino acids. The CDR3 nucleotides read TGTGCCAGCAGCTTAGGTGATTTCTATGGCTACACCTTC. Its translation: CASSLGDFYGYTF.

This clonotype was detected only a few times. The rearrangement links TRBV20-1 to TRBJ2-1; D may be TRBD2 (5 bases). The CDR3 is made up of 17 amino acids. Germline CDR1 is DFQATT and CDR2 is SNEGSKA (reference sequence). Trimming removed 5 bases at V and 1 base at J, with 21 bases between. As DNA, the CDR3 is TGCAGTGCTCTTACGACGGGGTGGGCCTTTTCCTACAATGAGCAGTTCTTC. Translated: CSALTTGWAFSYNEQFF.

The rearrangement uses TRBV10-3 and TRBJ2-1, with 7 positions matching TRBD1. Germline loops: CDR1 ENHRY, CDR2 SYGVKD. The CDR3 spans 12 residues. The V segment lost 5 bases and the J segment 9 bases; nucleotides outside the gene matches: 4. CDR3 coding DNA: TGTGCCATCAGTTCACAGGGGCCTGAGCAGTTCTTC. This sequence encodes CAISSQGPEQFF.

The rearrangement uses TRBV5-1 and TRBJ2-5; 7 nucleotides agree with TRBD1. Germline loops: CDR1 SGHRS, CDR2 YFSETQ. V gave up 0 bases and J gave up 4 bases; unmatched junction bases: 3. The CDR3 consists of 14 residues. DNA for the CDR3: TGCGCCAGCAGCTTGGTAGGGGACAGAGAGACCCAGTACTTC. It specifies CASSLVGDRETQYF.

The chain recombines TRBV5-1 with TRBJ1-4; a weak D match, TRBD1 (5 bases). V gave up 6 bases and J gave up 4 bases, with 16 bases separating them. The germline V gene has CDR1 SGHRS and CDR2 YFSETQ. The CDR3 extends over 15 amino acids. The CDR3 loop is CASKGRSGNNEKLFF. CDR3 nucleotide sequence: TGCGCCAGCAAGGGACGGAGTGGGAATAATGAAAAACTGTTTTTT.

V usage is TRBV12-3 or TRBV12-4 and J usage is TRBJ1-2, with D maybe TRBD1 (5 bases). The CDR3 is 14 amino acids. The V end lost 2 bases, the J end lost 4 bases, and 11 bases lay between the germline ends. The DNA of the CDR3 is TGTGCCAGCAGTTTAAAATACAGGACCTATGGCTACACCTTC. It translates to CASSLKYRTYGYTF.

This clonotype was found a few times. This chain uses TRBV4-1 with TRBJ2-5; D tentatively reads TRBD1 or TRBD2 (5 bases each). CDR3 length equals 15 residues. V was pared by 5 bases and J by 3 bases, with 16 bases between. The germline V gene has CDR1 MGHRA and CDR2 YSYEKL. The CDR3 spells CASSYGGRGEETQYF. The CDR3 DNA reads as TGCGCCAGCAGCTATGGGGGACGGGGTGAAGAGACCCAGTACTTC.

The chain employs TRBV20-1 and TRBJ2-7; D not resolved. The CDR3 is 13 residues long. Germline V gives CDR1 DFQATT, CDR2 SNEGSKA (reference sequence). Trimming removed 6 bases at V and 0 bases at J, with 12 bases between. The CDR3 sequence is CSALYASSYEQYF. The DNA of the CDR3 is TGCAGTGCCCTGTATGCGAGCTCCTACGAGCAGTACTTC.

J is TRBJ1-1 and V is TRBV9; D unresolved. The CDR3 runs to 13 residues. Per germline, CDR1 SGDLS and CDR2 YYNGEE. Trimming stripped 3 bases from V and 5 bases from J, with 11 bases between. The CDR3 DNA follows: TGTGCCAGCAGCGCTCAGGAGGGAACTGAAGCTTTCTTT. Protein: CASSAQEGTEAFF.

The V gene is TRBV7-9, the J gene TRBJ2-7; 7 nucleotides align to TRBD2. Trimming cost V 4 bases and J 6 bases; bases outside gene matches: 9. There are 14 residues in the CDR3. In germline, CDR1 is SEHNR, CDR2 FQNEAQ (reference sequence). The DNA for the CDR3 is TGTGCCAGCAGCTCCACTAGCGCCCCGTTCGAGCAGTACTTC. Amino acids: CASSSTSAPFEQYF.

The CDR3: CSAYGDSEYNEQFF. CDR3 sequence (DNA): TGCAGTGCTTATGGGGACAGCGAGTACAATGAGCAGTTCTTC. The chain uses TRBV20-1 and TRBJ2-1, with 7 bases aligning to TRBD1. In germline, CDR1 is DFQATT, CDR2 SNEGSKA (reference sequence). V shed 5 bases, J shed 4 bases, and the junction held 8 bases outside the gene matches. The CDR3 is 14 amino acids.

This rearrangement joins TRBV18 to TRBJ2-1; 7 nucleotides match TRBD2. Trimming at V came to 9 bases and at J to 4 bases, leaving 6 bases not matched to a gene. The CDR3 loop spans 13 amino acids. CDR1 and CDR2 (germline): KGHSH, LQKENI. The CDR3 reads CASRDYLYNEQFF. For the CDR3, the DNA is TGTGCCAGTCGGGACTACCTGTACAATGAGCAGTTCTTC.

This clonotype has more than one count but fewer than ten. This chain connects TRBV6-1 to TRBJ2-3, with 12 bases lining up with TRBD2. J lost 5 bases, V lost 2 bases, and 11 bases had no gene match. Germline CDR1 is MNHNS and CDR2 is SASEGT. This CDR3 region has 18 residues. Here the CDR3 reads CASSEFPGLAGTGDTQYF. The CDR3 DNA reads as TGTGCCAGCAGTGAATTTCCCGGACTAGCGGGGACAGGAGATACGCAGTATTTT.

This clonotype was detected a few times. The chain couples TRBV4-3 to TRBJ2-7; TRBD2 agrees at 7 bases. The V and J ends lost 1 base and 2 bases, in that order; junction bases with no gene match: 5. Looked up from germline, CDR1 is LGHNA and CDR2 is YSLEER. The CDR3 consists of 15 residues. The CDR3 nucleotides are TGCGCCAGCAGCCAAGGGGCTAGCGGTACCTACGAGCAGTACTTC. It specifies CASSQGASGTYEQYF.

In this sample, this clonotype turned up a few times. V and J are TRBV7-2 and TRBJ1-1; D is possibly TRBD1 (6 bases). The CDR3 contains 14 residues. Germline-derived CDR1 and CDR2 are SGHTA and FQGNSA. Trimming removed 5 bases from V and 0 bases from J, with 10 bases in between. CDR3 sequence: CASSIGQLNTEAFF. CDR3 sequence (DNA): TGTGCCAGCAGCATCGGACAGCTGAACACTGAAGCTTTCTTT.

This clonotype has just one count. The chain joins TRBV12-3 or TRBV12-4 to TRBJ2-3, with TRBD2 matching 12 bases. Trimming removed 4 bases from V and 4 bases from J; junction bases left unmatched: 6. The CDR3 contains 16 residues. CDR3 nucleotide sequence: TGTGCCAGCAGTTCAGGACTAGCGGGAACTGCAGATACGCAGTATTTT. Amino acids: CASSSGLAGTADTQYF.

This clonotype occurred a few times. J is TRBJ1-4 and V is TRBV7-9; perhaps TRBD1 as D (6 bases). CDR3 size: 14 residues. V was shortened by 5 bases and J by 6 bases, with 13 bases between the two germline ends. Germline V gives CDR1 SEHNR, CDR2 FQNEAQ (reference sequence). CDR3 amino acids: CASSGWAGDEKLFF. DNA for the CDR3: TGTGCCAGCAGCGGTTGGGCAGGGGATGAAAAACTGTTTTTT. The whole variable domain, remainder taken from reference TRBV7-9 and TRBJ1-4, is DTGVSQNPRHKITKRGQNVTFRCDPISEHNRLYWYRQTLGQGPEFLTYFQNEAQLEKSRLLSDRFSAERPKGSFSTLEIQRTEQGDSAMYLCASSGWAGDEKLFFGSGTQLSVL.

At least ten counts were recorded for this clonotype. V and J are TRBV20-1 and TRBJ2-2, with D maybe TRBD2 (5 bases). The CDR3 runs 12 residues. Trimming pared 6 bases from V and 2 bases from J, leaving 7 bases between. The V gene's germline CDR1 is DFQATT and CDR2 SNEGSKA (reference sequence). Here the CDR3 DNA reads TGCAGTGCCGGGGTAAACACCGGGGAGCTGTTTTTT. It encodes CSAGVNTGELFF.

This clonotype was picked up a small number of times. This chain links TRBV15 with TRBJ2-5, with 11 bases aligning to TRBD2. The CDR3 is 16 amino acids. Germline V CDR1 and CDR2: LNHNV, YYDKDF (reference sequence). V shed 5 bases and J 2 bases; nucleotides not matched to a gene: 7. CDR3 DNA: TGTGCCACCAGCCGGTGGCTAGCGGGAGGTCAAGAGACCCAGTACTTC. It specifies CATSRWLAGGQETQYF.

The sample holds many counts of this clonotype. The CDR3: CASILIEGSSYEQYF. The CDR3, as DNA: TGTGCCAGCATATTAATTGAGGGCAGCTCCTACGAGCAGTACTTC. The chain combines TRBV2 with TRBJ2-7; maybe TRBD2 (5 bases). Germline loops: CDR1 SNHLY, CDR2 FYNNEI. Trimming left V 7 bases short and J 0 bases short, with 16 bases between. CDR3 length: 15 amino acids. The complete variable domain, with remaining parts taken from reference TRBV2 and TRBJ2-7, reads EPEVTQTPSHQVTQMGQEVILRCVPISNHLYFYWYRQILGQKVEFLVSFYNNEISEKSEIFDDQFSVERPDGSNFTLKIRSTKLEDSAMYFCASILIEGSSYEQYFGPGTRLTVT.

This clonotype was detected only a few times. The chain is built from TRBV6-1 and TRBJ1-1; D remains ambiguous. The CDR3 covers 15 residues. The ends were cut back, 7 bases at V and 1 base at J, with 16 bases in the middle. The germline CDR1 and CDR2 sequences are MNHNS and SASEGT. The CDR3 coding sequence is TGTGCCAGCACCCCACCAGGCAGGCCGAACACTGAAGCTTTCTTT. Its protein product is CASTPPGRPNTEAFF.

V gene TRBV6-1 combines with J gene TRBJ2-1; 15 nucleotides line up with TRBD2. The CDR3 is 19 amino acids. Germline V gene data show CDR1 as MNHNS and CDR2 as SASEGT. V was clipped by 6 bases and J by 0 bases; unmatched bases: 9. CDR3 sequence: CASRPPGTSGGYSYNEQFF. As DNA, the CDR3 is TGTGCCAGCAGACCCCCCGGGACTAGCGGGGGGTACTCCTACAATGAGCAGTTCTTC.

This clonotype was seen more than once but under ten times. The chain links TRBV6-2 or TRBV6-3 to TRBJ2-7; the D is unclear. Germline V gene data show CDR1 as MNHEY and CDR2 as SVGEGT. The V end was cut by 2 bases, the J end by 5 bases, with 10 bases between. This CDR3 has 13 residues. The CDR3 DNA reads TGTGCCAGCAGTTACACGGACGTCCACGAGCAGTACTTC. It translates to CASSYTDVHEQYF.

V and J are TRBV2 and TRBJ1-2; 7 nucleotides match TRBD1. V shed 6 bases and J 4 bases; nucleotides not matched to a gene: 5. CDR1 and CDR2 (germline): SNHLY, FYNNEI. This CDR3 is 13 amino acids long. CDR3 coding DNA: TGTGCCAGCAGGAAGGGACAGTTCTATGGCTACACCTTC. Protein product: CASRKGQFYGYTF.

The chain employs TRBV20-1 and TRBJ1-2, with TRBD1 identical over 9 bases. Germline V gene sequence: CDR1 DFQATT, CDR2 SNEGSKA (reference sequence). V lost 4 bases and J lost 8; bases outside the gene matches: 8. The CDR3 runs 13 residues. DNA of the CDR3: TGCAGTGCTATTCCGGGACAGGGACAAGGCTACACCTTC. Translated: CSAIPGQGQGYTF.

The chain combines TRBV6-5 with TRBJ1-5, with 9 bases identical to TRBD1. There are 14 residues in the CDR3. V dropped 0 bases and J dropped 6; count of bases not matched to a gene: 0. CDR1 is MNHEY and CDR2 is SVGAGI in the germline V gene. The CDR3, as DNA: TGTGCCAGCAGTTACTCGACAGGGGGTCAGCCCCAGCATTTT. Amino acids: CASSYSTGGQPQHF.